This entry is about one T cell receptor (beta chain). Its antigen remains unidentified. The record has no base qualities; no much larger clone is one base away. The germline V gene (reference sequence) gives CDR1 as LGHDT and CDR2 as YNNKEL. V is clipped by 6 bases and J by 4 bases, and the sequence between their germline boundaries is 9 bases long. The CDR3, from cysteine to phenylalanine, totals 13 residues. Only the CDR3 portion is preserved as DNA: 39 bases, with reading frame beginning at the first base. The method behind the library was 5' RACE. Sequencing relied on a NextSeq 500. In the TCR library protocol, a unique molecular identifier was attached to each TCR cDNA molecule so that PCR and sequencing errors could be corrected. Regarding the original processing steps: TCR identification, UMI-based error correction and CDR3 extraction were all carried out with Decombinator tools. TCRs above a frequency of 2 per 1,000, corresponding to the top 1% of the tumor frequency distribution, were defined as expanded. Renyi diversity was calculated using the R vegan package after each repertoire was subsampled 100 times to 5,000 TCRs. CDR3 similarity networks were constructed using string-kernel similarity of amino acid triplets, with links drawn between CDR3s whose pairwise similarity was above 0.82. TCRdb reanalyzed the raw reads on its own, using fastp at Q25 for trimming and MiXCR for clone calling, and kept in-frame beta chains. Entries that share a CDR3 protein sequence are merged under the most common genes and DNA. The V and J calls shown here were made by TCRdb, not taken from the authors' results. The sample profile shows about 92,000 distinct CDR3 sequences; more than 10% of them were found once. The leading ten clones occupy about 38% of the sample.

The data originate from a study of spatial heterogeneity in lung cancer (dated by TCRdb to about 2019). In terms of the full investigation: More beta-chain than alpha-chain transcripts were consistently detected, likely reflecting higher beta-chain transcript abundance. In the raw uncorrected reads, each unique combination of TCR and UMI appeared more than ten times on average. TCR alpha and beta repertoires were quantitatively compared across multiple tumor regions, matched nontumor lung and blood in non-small cell lung cancer. Nonsynonymous mutation counts, determined by whole-exome sequencing of tumor tissue, were related to features of the TCR repertoire. Both alpha and beta chains were TCR-sequenced in samples taken at surgery, namely 220 tumor regions, 64 matched nontumor lung samples and about 58 PBMC samples. Overall study results and their limits: Ubiquitous expanded tumor TCRs were found in blood more often at tumor resection than at routine follow-up. Confirming at a functional level the hypothesis that regional TCRs recognize regional mutations was considered to require additional single-cell paired TCR alpha and beta sequencing.

Interpreted using the paper, the time point label stands for: sample taken at primary tumor resection. Whole RNA extracted from tumor and nontumor lung tissue, or from cryopreserved PBMC samples, was used for TCR sequencing without cell sorting. Samples were obtained from 72 patients with early-stage, untreated non-small cell lung cancer from the lung TRACERx cohort. Only patients with enough RNA available from two or more tumor regions were chosen for TCR sequencing. The starting material was PBMCs, obtained at surgery. This sequence uses TRBV3-1 and TRBJ2-2; no confident D gene assignment can be made. The clonotype comes from a male donor with early-stage non-small cell lung cancer. This receptor has the CDR3 CASSTGSTGELFF. The base sequence is TGTGCCAGCAGTACCGGGTCCACCGGGGAGCTGTTTTTT.